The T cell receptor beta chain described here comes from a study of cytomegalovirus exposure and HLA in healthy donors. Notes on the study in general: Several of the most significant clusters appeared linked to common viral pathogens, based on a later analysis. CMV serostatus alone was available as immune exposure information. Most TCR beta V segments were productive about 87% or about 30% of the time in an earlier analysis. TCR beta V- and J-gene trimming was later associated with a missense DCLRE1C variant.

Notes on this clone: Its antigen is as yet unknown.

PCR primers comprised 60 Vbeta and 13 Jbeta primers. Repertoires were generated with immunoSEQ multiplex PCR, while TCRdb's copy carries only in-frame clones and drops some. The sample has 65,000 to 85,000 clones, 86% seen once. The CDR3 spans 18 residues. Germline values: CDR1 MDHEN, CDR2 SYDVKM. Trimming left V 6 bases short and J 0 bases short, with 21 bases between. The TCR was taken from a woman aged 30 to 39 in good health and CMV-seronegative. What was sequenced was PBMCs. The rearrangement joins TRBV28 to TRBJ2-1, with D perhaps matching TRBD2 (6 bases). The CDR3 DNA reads TGTGCCAGCAGCCTCCCTCCAAAACTAGCCAGCTCCTACAATGAGCAGTTCTTC. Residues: CASSLPPKLASSYNEQFF. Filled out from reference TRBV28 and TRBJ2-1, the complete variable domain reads DVKVTQSSRYLVKRTGEKVFLECVQDMDHENMFWYRQDPGLGLRLIYFSYDVKMKEKGDIPEGYSVSREKKERFSLILESASTNQTSMYLCASSLPPKLASSYNEQFFGPGTRLTVL.